This TCR beta chain was captured by sequencing in a study of graft-versus-host responses after intestinal transplantation. Measured with immunoSEQ multiplex PCR; TCRdb has only the in-frame clones, and not every one. The sample shows approximately 93,000 clones, around 92% of them seen only once. About this clone itself: Its target is not known.

CDR1 and CDR2 from the germline V gene are WSHSY and SAAADI. The V and J ends lost 5 bases and 5 bases, in that order; junction bases with no gene match: 6. The CDR3 sequence is 14 residues long. The receptor was isolated from a human donor who was the organ donor for an intestinal transplant. The chain links TRBV10-2 to TRBJ2-5; 9 bases align to TRBD1. The sequences come from unstimulated CD8+ T cells sorted from spleen or lymph node cells, collected before transplant. The CDR3 region is CASSTGGWKETQYF. CDR3 coding DNA: TGCGCCAGCAGTACAGGGGGCTGGAAGGAGACCCAGTACTTC.